This T cell receptor beta chain stems from a study of blood T cell repertoires in COVID-19 (TCRdb year 2020). For the wider study: The collaborator samples originated in the United States, Italy and Spain and spanned the acute and convalescent phases of COVID-19. The material from the prospective study consisted of cDNA or gDNA derived from T cells, B-cell-depleted T cells, or PBMCs. The dataset comprised deeply sampled blood TCRbeta repertoires from subjects exposed to, actively infected with, or recovered from COVID-19. A freely available public database, intended as a resource for researchers studying the immune response to SARS-CoV-2, is where the repertoires were released. Samples came from the ongoing ImmuneRACE study (first 160 participants) plus 1,254 subjects from 6 global collaborators. The sample metadata nearly always contained a de-identified subject ID, COVID-19 status, age in years and sex. Where available, HLA class I and class II types were obtained from metadata supplied by the sample provider rather than from assay-based typing. The investigation overall reported the following: How much clinical and demographic metadata was included differed by source and by participant, and the metadata was provided uncurated.

Participants in the prospective study were aged about 18 to 95 years, lived in over 20 United States geographic areas, and enrolled through a virtual design. In the prospective study, participants were assigned to cohorts based on the clinical history participants reported in a screening survey and a study questionnaire. Mobile phlebotomists in the prospective study collected whole blood, serum and a nasopharyngeal or oropharyngeal swab from every participant. Over a roughly two-month period, participants in the prospective study had the option of providing additional blood draws and questionnaires. Blood samples from the prospective study were shipped frozen or at room temperature prior to DNA extraction. TCRbeta CDR3 regions were amplified from genomic DNA using the immunoSEQ Assay, a bias-controlled multiplex PCR. From the authors' description of their analysis: The number of nucleated cells in each sample was estimated by amplification of reference gene primers within the assay. Sequence reads were collapsed and filtered to measure the absolute abundance of every unique TCRbeta CDR3 rearrangement. For each sample, productive Simpson clonality was calculated as the square root of Simpson's diversity index across productive rearrangements. Sourced from immuneACCESS, this table was stored by TCRdb with only in-frame sequences that have V and J called. A share of the clones is absent; for the studies checked, an unresolved V gene accounts for under half, and the remainder has no known explanation. That table is the source of V, J and clone size, and D and trimming were worked out from the DNA. The sample table records roughly 300,000 clones; approximately 90% of these occur just once. The top ten hold about 2.3% of the sample.

CDR1 LNHDA and CDR2 SQIVND were looked up in the germline V gene (reference sequence). The CDR3 starts with the cysteine, ends with the phenylalanine, and has 16 residues. CDR3 DNA is the only sequence kept; it has 48 bases, read in frame from the first base. Trimming at the junction amounts to 4 bases on V and 2 bases on J, and the germline ends lie 15 bases apart. On this clone: Its recognized antigen is unknown. There are no base qualities to consult, and no much larger clone falls within one base.

This clonotype was sampled from a woman aged 40 to 50 with acute COVID-19. The chain is encoded by TRBV19 joined to TRBJ1-3; a tentative D call is TRBD1 (6 bases match). The specimen sequenced was PBMCs or T cells enriched from blood (not recorded which). The CDR3 reads CASSSTGITPGNTIYF. The DNA is as follows: TGTGCCAGTAGTAGTACAGGGATAACGCCTGGAAACACCATATATTTT. Outside the CDR3, residues come from the reference TRBV19 and TRBJ1-3 proteins, so the full variable domain is: DGGITQSPKYLFRKEGQNVTLSCEQNLNHDAMYWYRQDPGQGLRLIYYSQIVNDFQKGDIAEGYSVSREKKESFPLTVTSAQKNPTAFYLCASSSTGITPGNTIYFGEGSWLTVV.